The T cell receptor (beta chain) described here comes from a study of cytomegalovirus exposure and HLA in healthy donors. The study's findings and limits: Productive status was seen about 90% or about 30% of the time for most TCR beta V segments in an earlier analysis. Roughly uniform sequencing depth across donors was assumed, possibly incorrectly.

The CDR3 sequence is 14 residues long. Germline CDR1 and CDR2: ENHRY and SYGVKD. Trimming removed 0 bases at V and 6 bases at J, with 9 bases between. 13 Jbeta primers and 60 Vbeta primers were used for the PCR. Profiled with immunoSEQ multiplex PCR; TCRdb holds only in-frame clones, not every one. The sample has some 150,000 clones, around three quarters seen once. Regarding this clone: Its antigen is currently unknown.

What was sequenced was PBMCs. V and J are TRBV10-3 and TRBJ2-1; the D is unclear. The sequence came from a middle-aged man in good health and CMV-seropositive. The CDR3 sequence is CAISESLVGNEQFF. CDR3 in DNA: TGTGCCATCAGTGAGTCTCTAGTTGGCAATGAGCAGTTCTTC.